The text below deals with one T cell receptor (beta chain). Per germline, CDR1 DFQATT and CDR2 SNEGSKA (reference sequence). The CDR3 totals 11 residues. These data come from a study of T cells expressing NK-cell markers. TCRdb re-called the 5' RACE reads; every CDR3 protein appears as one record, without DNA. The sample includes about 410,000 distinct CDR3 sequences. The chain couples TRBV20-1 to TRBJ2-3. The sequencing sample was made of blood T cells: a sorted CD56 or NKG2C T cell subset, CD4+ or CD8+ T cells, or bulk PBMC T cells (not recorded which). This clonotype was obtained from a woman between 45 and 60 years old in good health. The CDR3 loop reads CSAPRPDTQYF.